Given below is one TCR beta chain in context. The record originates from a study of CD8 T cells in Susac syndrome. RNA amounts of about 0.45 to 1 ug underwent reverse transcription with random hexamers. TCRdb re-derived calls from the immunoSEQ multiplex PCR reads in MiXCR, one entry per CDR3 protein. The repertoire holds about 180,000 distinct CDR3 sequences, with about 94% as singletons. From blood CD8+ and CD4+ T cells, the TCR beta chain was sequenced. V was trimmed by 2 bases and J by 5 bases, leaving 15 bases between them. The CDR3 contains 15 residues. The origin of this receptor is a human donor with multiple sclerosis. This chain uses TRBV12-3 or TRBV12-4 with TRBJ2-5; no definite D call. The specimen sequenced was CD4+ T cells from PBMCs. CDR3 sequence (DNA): TGTGCCAGCAGTTTATTCTGGCAGTCGTGGGAGACCCAGTACTTC. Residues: CASSLFWQSWETQYF.